Listed below are T cell receptor beta chains from one sample, sequenced in a study of T cell changes during pregnancy in multiple sclerosis. Profiled with immunoSEQ multiplex PCR; TCRdb holds only in-frame clones, not every one. The sample includes approximately 99,000 clones, approximately 94% of them seen just once. Sequencing was performed on peripheral blood, taken after pregnancy. The source of these receptors is a female donor with multiple sclerosis, enrolled in a pregnancy study. Each CDR3 is given with its conserved first and last residue. A D gene is named only where the DNA matches it firmly. Where a row states a size, it is once, few, many or the class of an expanded clone; other rows omit it.

DNA	CDR3	V	J	D	size
TGTGCCAGCAGCGAAATCGCGGTAGGCGAGACCCAGTACTTC	CASSEIAVGETQYF	TRBV16	TRBJ2-5	.	.
TGTGCCAGCAGCCCCGAGACAGGGGCTGACGCTTTCTTT	CASSPETGADAFF	TRBV16	TRBJ1-1	TRBD1	.
TGTGCCAGCAGCTTGACCAGCGGGCTAAGCTCCCACAATGAGCAGTTCTTC	CASSLTSGLSSHNEQFF	TRBV13	TRBJ2-1	.	.
TGTGCCAGCAGCTTACCCTCTGCGCTAGCGGGAGGCTGGAGAAATGAGCAGTTCTTC	CASSLPSALAGGWRNEQFF	TRBV7-3	TRBJ2-1	TRBD2	.
TGTGCCACCAGCAGACCGACACAGGGTTACACTGAAGCTTTCTTT	CATSRPTQGYTEAFF	TRBV15	TRBJ1-1	.	.
TGTGCCAGCAGCCAAAGCGGGTACTCCTACAATGAGCAGTTCTTC	CASSQSGYSYNEQFF	TRBV6-5	TRBJ2-1	.	.
TGTGCCAGCAGTTTGCGGAATGAGCAGTTCTTC	CASSLRNEQFF	TRBV27	TRBJ2-1	.	.
TGTGCCAGCAGCCCCAGACTAGGGGAGTACGAGCAGTACTTC	CASSPRLGEYEQYF	TRBV7-8	TRBJ2-7	.	.
TGTGCCAGTAACGTGGGGGGAACGAACACTGAAGCTTTCTTT	CASNVGGTNTEAFF	TRBV19	TRBJ1-1	.	.
TGTGCCAGCAGAAACGACGGGGGGTTTCCAAGCACCATATATTTT	CASRNDGGFPSTIYF	TRBV6-5	TRBJ1-3	.	few
TGCGCCAGCAGCAGACCCCCTGAGGGATCATGGGGCTACACCTTC	CASSRPPEGSWGYTF	TRBV5-1	TRBJ1-2	.	.
TGTGCCAGCAGCGACGAAAGTACCGGGACTAGCGGGAGGGCCCTAGAGACCCAGTACTTC	CASSDESTGTSGRALETQYF	TRBV9	TRBJ2-5	TRBD2	.
TGTGCCAGTTACGGGACAGGGGGCACAGATACGCAGTATTTT	CASYGTGGTDTQYF	TRBV5-6	TRBJ2-3	TRBD1	once
TGTGCCAGCAGTTGGACAGGGGCCTACGAGCAGTACTTC	CASSWTGAYEQYF	TRBV6-5	TRBJ2-7	TRBD1	.
TGTGCCAGCAGGGGGGCAGGGTACGAGCAGTACTTC	CASRGAGYEQYF	TRBV28	TRBJ2-7	.	.
TGTGCCAGCAGTTACTCGTCAACTAACTATGGCTACACCTTC	CASSYSSTNYGYTF	TRBV6-5	TRBJ1-2	.	.
TGCGCCAGCAGCCCCCTGGGCGGGGCCGGGAACATTCAGTACTTC	CASSPLGGAGNIQYF	TRBV4-1	TRBJ2-4	.	.
TGTGCCAGCAGCCAACCTGGGTGGAGCTCTGGAAACACCATATATTTT	CASSQPGWSSGNTIYF	TRBV14	TRBJ1-3	.	.
TGTGCCATCAGTGAGTCGGGGGGGAGGCAAGAGACCCAGTACTTC	CAISESGGRQETQYF	TRBV10-3	TRBJ2-5	TRBD2	once
TGTGCCAGTACGGACACCGGGGAGCTGTTTTTT	CASTDTGELFF	TRBV19	TRBJ2-2	.	.
TGTGCCAGCTCTCCTCCCGGGACAGGGTCCTATGGCTACACCTTC	CASSPPGTGSYGYTF	TRBV18	TRBJ1-2	TRBD1	few
TGTGCCAGCAGTGGACAGCCGGGCACTGAAGCTTTCTTT	CASSGQPGTEAFF	TRBV6-1	TRBJ1-1	.	.
TGTGCCAGCAGCGGACGGGGACAGGGTCCCACAGATACGCAGTATTTT	CASSGRGQGPTDTQYF	TRBV7-9	TRBJ2-3	TRBD1	.
TGTGCCAGCAGCTTGGAAGCGGGGCGGACAGATACGCAGTATTTT	CASSLEAGRTDTQYF	TRBV5-4	TRBJ2-3	TRBD2	.
TGTGCCAGCAGCTTTCAGGGGTTTGCGCTGTTTTTT	CASSFQGFALFF	TRBV5-6	TRBJ2-2	.	once
TGTGCTAGTGAAAGCGGATCCTCCTACGAGCAGTACTTC	CASESGSSYEQYF	TRBV12-5	TRBJ2-7	.	.
TGTGCCAGCAGTGAGGCACGGGTTAGCAATCAGCCCCAGCATTTT	CASSEARVSNQPQHF	TRBV6-1	TRBJ1-5	.	once
TGTGCCAGCAGCCCCACGGGTAGCGGGATTTTCTCCTACAATGAGCAGTTCTTC	CASSPTGSGIFSYNEQFF	TRBV13	TRBJ2-1	TRBD2	.
TGCGCCAGCAGCGTGGGACAGGGGTGGTCCTACAATGAGCAGTTCTTC	CASSVGQGWSYNEQFF	TRBV5-1	TRBJ2-1	TRBD1	.
TGTGCCAGCAGTTTTCGTGCAGGGGTGAACACTGAAGCTTTCTTT	CASSFRAGVNTEAFF	TRBV27	TRBJ1-1	.	.
TGTGCCAGCAGCTTTTCCAACAAAAACATTCAGTACTTC	CASSFSNKNIQYF	TRBV11-2	TRBJ2-4	.	.
TGTGCCAGCAGTTTAAGGGGGAGTCACATCAATGAGCAGTTCTTC	CASSLRGSHINEQFF	TRBV27	TRBJ2-1	.	.
TGCAGCGCACTAAGTACCCCTGAGCAGTTCTTC	CSALSTPEQFF	TRBV29-1	TRBJ2-1	.	.
TGTGCCGCAAGCGGGTTGGGGGGCTACACCTTC	CAASGLGGYTF	TRBV19	TRBJ1-2	.	.
TGTGCCAGCAGTTCACCCCGATCCAGGGGAGTGTACGAGCAGTACTTC	CASSSPRSRGVYEQYF	TRBV11-2	TRBJ2-7	.	.
TGTGCCAGCAGCTTCCAGGGGGCAGAGGGCACCGGGGAGCTGTTTTTT	CASSFQGAEGTGELFF	TRBV7-8	TRBJ2-2	TRBD1	.
TGTGCCAGCAGCGGCCAGGGGGGCTACGAGCAGTACTTC	CASSGQGGYEQYF	TRBV5-4	TRBJ2-7	.	.
TGTGCCAGCAGCTTTACAGGGTCTGATACGCAGTATTTT	CASSFTGSDTQYF	TRBV5-5	TRBJ2-3	.	.
TGTGCCAGCAGCTTGGACAGGGGGCAACGTGGCTACACCTTC	CASSLDRGQRGYTF	TRBV5-4	TRBJ1-2	TRBD1	.
TGTGCCACCACTCCACAGGGAGGGAGCTCCTACGAGCAGTACTTC	CATTPQGGSSYEQYF	TRBV15	TRBJ2-7	.	.
TGTGCCAGCAGCCACGGAGTTCAAGAGACCCAGTACTTC	CASSHGVQETQYF	TRBV28	TRBJ2-5	.	.
TGTGCCAGCAGCAAGGACCTAGCGGCCTCCTACAATGAGCAGTTCTTC	CASSKDLAASYNEQFF	TRBV9	TRBJ2-1	TRBD2	.
TGTGCCAGCAGTTTATCAGACAGGAGAGAGAACACTGAAGCTTTCTTT	CASSLSDRRENTEAFF	TRBV27	TRBJ1-1	.	.
TGTGCCAGCAGGAAAGGGACAGGCCTCCGCGAGCAGTACTTC	CASRKGTGLREQYF	TRBV6-1	TRBJ2-7	TRBD1	.
TGCAGTGCTAGGGGCCAATACGAGCAGTACTTC	CSARGQYEQYF	TRBV20-1	TRBJ2-7	.	.
TGTGCCAGCAGCACCGGGACTAGCGGGACTACTAGGGACAATGAGCAGTTCTTC	CASSTGTSGTTRDNEQFF	TRBV7-9	TRBJ2-1	TRBD2	.
TGTGCCTGGAGTGGGGGGGGAGCGATGAACACTGAAGCTTTCTTT	CAWSGGGAMNTEAFF	TRBV30	TRBJ1-1	.	.
TGTGCCGCAGGGGCCAGGGGGGAGAATGGCTACACCTTC	CAAGARGENGYTF	TRBV28	TRBJ1-2	TRBD1	.
TGTGCCAGTAGTATCAACAGGGGGCAGACCTACGAGCAGTACTTC	CASSINRGQTYEQYF	TRBV19	TRBJ2-7	TRBD1	.
TGTGTCAGAAGCTTATTGGGGACAGATCTCCCTGGGGCCAACGTCCTGACTTTC	CVRSLLGTDLPGANVLTF	TRBV7-5	TRBJ2-6	.	.
TGTGCCATCAGTGAATCAGGGGGGAACACTGAAGCTTTCTTT	CAISESGGNTEAFF	TRBV10-3	TRBJ1-1	TRBD1	.
TGTGCCAGCAGTTTCCCCGGAAAGTTCAGGGGCGAGCAGTACTTC	CASSFPGKFRGEQYF	TRBV27	TRBJ2-7	.	.
TGTGCCAGCAATTCCAAAGGACTAGCGGGAGTAGCTGGGGCCAACGTCCTGACTTTC	CASNSKGLAGVAGANVLTF	TRBV27	TRBJ2-6	TRBD2	.
TGTGCCAGCAGTTCGTGGACAGGGCATATTCATCAGCCCCAGCATTTT	CASSSWTGHIHQPQHF	TRBV28	TRBJ1-5	TRBD1	few
TGTGCCTGGAGTCCAGGTGCGGGGGGGTTTCAAGAGACCCAGTACTTC	CAWSPGAGGFQETQYF	TRBV30	TRBJ2-5	TRBD2	.